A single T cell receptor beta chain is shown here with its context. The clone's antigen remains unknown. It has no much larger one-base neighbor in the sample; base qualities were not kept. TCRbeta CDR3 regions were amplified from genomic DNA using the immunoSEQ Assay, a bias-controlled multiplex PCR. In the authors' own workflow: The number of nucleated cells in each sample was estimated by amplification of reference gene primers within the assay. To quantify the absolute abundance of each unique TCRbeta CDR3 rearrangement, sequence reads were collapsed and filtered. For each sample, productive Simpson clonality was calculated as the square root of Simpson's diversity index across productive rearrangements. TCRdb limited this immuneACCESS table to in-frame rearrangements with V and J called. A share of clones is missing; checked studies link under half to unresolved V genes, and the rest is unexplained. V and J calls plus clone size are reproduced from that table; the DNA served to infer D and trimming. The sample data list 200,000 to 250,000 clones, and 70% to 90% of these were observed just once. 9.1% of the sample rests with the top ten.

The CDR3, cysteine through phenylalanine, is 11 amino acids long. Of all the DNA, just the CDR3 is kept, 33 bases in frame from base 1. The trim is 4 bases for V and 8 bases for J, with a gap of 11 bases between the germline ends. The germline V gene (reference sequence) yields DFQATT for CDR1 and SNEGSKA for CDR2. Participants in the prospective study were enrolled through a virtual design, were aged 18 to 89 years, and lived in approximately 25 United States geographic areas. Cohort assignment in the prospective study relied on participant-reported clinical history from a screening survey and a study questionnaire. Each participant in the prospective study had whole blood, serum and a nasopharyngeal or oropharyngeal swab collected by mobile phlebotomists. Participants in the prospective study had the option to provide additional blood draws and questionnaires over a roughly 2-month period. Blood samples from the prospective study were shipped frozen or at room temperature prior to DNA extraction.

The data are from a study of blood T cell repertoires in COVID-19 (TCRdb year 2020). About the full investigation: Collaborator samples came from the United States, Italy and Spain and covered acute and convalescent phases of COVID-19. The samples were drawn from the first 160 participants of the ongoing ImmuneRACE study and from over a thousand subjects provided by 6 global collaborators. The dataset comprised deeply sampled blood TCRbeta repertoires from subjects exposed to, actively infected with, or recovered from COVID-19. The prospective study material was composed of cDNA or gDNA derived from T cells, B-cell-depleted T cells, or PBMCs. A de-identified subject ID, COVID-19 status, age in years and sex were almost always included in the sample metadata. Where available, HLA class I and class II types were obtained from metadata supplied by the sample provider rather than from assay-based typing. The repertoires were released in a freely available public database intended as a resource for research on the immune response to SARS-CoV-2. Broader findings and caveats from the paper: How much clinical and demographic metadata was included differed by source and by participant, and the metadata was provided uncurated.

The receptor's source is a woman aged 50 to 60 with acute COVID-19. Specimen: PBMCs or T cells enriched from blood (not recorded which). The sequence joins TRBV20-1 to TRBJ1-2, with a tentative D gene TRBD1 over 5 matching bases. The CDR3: CSATGSEGYTF. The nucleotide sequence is TGCAGTGCTACAGGGTCGGAGGGCTACACCTTC.